The T cell receptor beta chain under discussion was sequenced for a study of shared clonotypes between healthy human individuals (TCRdb year 2020). Broadly, across the study: Three men and a couple of women, aged 18 to 49 years, made up the cohort. To increase sequencing depth and limit assay-specific biases, TCR repertoire library preparation and sequencing were carried out by different laboratories using diverse techniques. To estimate repertoire size and how much clonotypes are shared between individuals, the study performed deep sequencing of blood TCR repertoires from a few healthy adults. Per donor, three plates each were used for CD4 naive and CD4 memory, two for CD8 naive, and one for CD8 memory. Leukapheresis yielded between about 0.85 and 10 billion PBMCs per donor.

Worth noting for this clone: The specificity of this receptor is unknown. No base quality values were provided; no much bigger clone lies one nucleotide off.

Looking up the germline V gene yields CDR1 MNHGY and CDR2 SAAAGT. The CDR3 runs 16 residues from the cysteine to the phenylalanine. CDR3 DNA only is kept here, 48 bases in frame from base 1. The trim is 7 bases for V and 6 bases for J, with a gap of 22 bases between the germline ends. Study-wide findings and limitations: Rarefaction of sorted-subset datasets indicated incomplete sequencing despite the large sequencing depth. Larger estimated clonotype richness was generally found for naive subsets than for memory subsets. Only blood was sampled, and tissue TCR repertoires likely differ from those in blood. Because the study included a small number of donors, the genetic and exposure-history diversity represented was limited. Across a handful of donors, around 5.4% of naive CD4, around 3.5% of naive CD8, 2.3% of memory CD4, and approximately 0.4% of memory CD8 clonotypes were shared. Based on pairwise subsampling, the degree of clonotype sharing among donors was expected to be affected by sequencing depth. Compared with non-shared clonotypes, the clonotypes found in all four sorted-subset donors had higher generation probabilities.

Using the deep immunoSEQ assay, multiplex PCR amplified TCR CDR3 regions from genomic DNA. For each cell subset, the extracted genomic DNA was distributed evenly across all wells of several immunoSEQ 96-well plates, and each plate served as one replicate. For sorted subsets, about 210 ng of genomic DNA, equivalent to 30,000 or so T cell genomes, went into each replicate PCR. Purified libraries were measured with a Qubit 3.0 fluorometer, size-checked on a Bioanalyzer 2100, and measured again with the KAPA Library Quantification kit. Every immunoSEQ 96-well plate was sequenced on a separate single-read 150-cycle Illumina NextSeq 550 flow cell. The authors' analysis ran thus. The immunoSEQ output contained only junctional sequences without quality scores, so filtering could not match that applied to full-length reads. To assign V/J genes and CDR3, sequences were annotated against IMGT germline references using PyIR, a Python wrapper for IgBLAST v1.9. Reads were filtered out if the reads had weak V/J assignments (E-value above 1e-6), no CDR3, stop codons, out-of-frame junctions, or ambiguous translated residues. V3J clonotypes were defined as sequences sharing an identical inferred V gene, J gene, and CDR3 amino acid sequence. To compute the percentage overlap between repertoires, the number of shared unique clonotypes was divided by the size of the smaller repertoire. Richness of each repertoire was evaluated using RTK rarefaction, the Chao1 estimator, and Recon v2.1 estimates of unobserved clonotypes. OLGA was used to compute generation probabilities for all TCRbeta clonotypes that the gDNA method yielded from a handful of donors. Entries here come from immuneACCESS through TCRdb and include only in-frame sequences with V and J called. Some clones fail to appear in such tables; in the studies checked, an unresolved V gene covers under half of the shortfall, and the cause of the remainder is unknown. V, J and clone size reflect that table, while D and trimming were determined from the DNA. Here the sample has around 940,000 clones; about three quarters occur a single time. The leading ten clones occupy approximately 1.5% of the sample.

The donors were healthy, HIV-negative adults with no recently reported acute infections or vaccinations. Every donor was a Caucasian adult residing in Nashville, Tennessee, USA. CD4+ T cells were enriched through magnetic negative selection, after which naive cells were positively selected on CD45RA and the remaining negative fraction served as the memory subset. Blood was collected by leukapheresis, and PBMCs were isolated by Ficoll-Histopaque density gradient centrifugation and then cryopreserved in liquid nitrogen vapor phase. Analytical flow cytometry was used to check the purity and quantity of each magnetically sorted T cell population. Genomic DNA was isolated from each sorted fraction and quantified by UV absorbance on a Nanodrop 2000c.

The source is a young man in good health. Material for sequencing was memory CD4+ T cells sorted from blood. What this sample's cell subset or site label stands for: CD45RA-negative fraction. Recombination joined TRBV6-8 with TRBJ2-1, with a weak D call of TRBD1 (6 bases match). The CDR3 loop reads CASNPRTGPQFNEQFF. The sequence in DNA is TGTGCCAGCAACCCACGAACAGGGCCGCAGTTCAATGAGCAGTTCTTC.